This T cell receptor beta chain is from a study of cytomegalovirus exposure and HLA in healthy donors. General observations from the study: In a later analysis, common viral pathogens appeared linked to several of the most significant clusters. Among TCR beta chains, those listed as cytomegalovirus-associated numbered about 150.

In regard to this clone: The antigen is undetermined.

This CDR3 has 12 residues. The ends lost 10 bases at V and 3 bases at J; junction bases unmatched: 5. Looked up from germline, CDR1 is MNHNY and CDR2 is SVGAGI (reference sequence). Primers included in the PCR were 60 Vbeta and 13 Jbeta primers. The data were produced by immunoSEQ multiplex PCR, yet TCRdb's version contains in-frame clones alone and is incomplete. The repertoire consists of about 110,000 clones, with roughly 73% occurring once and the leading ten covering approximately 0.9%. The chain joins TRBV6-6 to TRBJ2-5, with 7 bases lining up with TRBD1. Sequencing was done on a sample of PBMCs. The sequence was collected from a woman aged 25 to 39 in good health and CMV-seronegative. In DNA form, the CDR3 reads TGTGCCACCGGGGACAGAAAAGAGACCCAGTACTTC. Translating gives CATGDRKETQYF.